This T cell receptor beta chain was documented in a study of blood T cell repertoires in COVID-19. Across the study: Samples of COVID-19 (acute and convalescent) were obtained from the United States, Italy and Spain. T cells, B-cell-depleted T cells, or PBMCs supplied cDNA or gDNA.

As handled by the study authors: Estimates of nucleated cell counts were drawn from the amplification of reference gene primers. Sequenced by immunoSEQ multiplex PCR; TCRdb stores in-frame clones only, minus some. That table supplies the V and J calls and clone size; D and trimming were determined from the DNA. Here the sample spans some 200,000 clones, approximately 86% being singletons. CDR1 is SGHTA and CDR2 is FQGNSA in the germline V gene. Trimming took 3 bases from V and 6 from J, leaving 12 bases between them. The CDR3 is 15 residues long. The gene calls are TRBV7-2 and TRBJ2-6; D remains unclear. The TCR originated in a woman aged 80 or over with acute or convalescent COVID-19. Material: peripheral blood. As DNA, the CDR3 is TGTGCCAGCAGCTTCAGATTTGGTGAGGCCAACGTCCTGACTTTC. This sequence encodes CASSFRFGEANVLTF.